The T cell receptor (beta chain) described here comes from a study of human T cells and chemical hapten exposure. Turning to the study itself: Sensitization involved placing 2% DPC onto an approximately 2 cm by approximately 2 cm region of upper inner arm skin. Mostly female, the patients presented with alopecia areata, totalis or universalis.

There are 13 residues in the CDR3. CDR1 is SGHAT and CDR2 is FQNNGV in the germline V gene. V was trimmed by 5 bases and J by 0 bases, leaving 7 bases between them. In this sample, this clonotype turned up a few times. Time point reported: pre-sensitization, week 0. Described treatment: therapeutic diphenylcyclopropenone sensitization with weekly scalp DPC. Researchers sampled blood before each patch test went on. One entry per CDR3 protein results from TCRdb running MiXCR on the RACE reads. The sample consists of roughly 120,000 distinct CDR3 sequences, about 13% of them appearing once. The chain carries TRBV11-2 and TRBJ1-1; D is unresolved. Sequences were derived from whole blood, sampled in connection with sensitization to the hapten diphenylcyclopropenone (DPC). The TCR sequence derives from a woman aged 18-30 years with alopecia areata. Some clones in this sample may be carry-over from other donors' samples. The CDR3 region is CASSRTLNTEAFF. CDR3 nucleotides: TGTGCCAGCAGCCGGACTTTGAACACTGAAGCTTTCTTT.